This T cell receptor (beta chain) was captured in a study of a mutant IDH1 vaccine in newly diagnosed glioma. Study details: Receipt of radiotherapy, temozolomide, or both preceded the study, and most received both. Study-level findings and limits: Changes to the top peripheral T cell clonotypes appeared unrelated to pseudoprogression.

Sample time point: baseline, week 1 (first vaccination visit). The treatment denotes: pre-vaccination baseline after standard-of-care therapy. Concerning this clone itself: Its antigen is unidentified.

Sequencing used immunoSEQ multiplex PCR; TCRdb keeps in-frame clones, though not all of them. The sample records 15,000 to 20,000 clones, more than 65% being singletons. Sequencing used PBMCs, obtained from a glioma patient treated with radiotherapy, temozolomide or both. The clonotype was recovered from a middle-aged man with glioma.

CDR3 coding DNA: TGTGCCACCAGCACACTAGCGGGAGACCACAATGAGCAGTTCTTC. Amino acid sequence: CATSTLAGDHNEQFF. V is TRBV15 and J is TRBJ2-1, with TRBD2 identical over 11 bases. V lost 4 bases and J lost 5; bases outside the gene matches: 4. The CDR3 runs 15 residues. Germline CDR1 and CDR2: LNHNV and YYDKDF (reference sequence).